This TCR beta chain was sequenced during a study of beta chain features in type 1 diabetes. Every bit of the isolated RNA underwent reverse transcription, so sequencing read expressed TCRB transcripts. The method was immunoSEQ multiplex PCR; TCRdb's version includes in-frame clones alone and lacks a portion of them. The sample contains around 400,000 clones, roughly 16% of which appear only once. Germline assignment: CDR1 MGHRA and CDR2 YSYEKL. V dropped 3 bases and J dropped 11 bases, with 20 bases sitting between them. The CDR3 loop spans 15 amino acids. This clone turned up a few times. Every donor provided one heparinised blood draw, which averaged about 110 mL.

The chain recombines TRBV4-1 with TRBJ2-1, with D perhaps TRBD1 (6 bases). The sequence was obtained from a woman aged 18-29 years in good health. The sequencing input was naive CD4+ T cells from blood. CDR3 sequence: CASSQETGFIGKQFF. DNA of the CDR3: TGCGCCAGCAGCCAGGAAACAGGGTTTATCGGTAAGCAGTTCTTC.